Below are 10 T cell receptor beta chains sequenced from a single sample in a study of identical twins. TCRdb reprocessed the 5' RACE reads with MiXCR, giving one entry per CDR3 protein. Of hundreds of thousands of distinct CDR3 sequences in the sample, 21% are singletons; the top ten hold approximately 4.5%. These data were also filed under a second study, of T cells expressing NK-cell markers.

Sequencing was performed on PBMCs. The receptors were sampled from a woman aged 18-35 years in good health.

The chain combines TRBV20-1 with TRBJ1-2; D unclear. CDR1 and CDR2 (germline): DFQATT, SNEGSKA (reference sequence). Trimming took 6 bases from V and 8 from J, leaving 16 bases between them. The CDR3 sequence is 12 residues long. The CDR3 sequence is CSAGLGSGGYTF. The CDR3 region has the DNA TGCAGTGCCGGACTGGGGTCGGGCGGCTACACCTTC.

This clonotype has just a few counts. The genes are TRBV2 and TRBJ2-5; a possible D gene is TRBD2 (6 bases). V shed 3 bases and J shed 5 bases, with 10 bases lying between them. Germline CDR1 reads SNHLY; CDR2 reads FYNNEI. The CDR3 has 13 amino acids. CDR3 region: CASSDGAGETQYF. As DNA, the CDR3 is TGTGCCAGCAGTGATGGTGCGGGGGAGACCCAGTACTTC.

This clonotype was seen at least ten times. The CDR3 loop is CASSPSLAGKQYF. Written as DNA, the CDR3 is TGTGCCAGCAGTCCGTCCCTAGCGGGAAAGCAGTACTTC. The J gene is TRBJ2-7, the V gene TRBV12-3 or TRBV12-4; 9 bases align to TRBD2. The CDR3 runs 13 residues. V was clipped by 5 bases and J by 8 bases; unmatched bases: 7.

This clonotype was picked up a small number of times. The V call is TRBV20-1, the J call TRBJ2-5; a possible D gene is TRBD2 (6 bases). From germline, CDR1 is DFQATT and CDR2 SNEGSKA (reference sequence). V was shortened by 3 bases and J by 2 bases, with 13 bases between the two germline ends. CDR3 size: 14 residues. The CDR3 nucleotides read TGCAGTGCTAGTCGTCCGGAGGGTCAAGAGACCCAGTACTTC. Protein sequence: CSASRPEGQETQYF.

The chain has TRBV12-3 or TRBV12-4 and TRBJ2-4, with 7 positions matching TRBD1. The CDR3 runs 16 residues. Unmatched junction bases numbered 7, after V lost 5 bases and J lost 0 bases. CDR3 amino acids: CASSQQGQLAKNIQYF. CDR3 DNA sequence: TGTGCCAGCAGTCAGCAGGGACAGCTAGCCAAAAACATTCAGTACTTC.

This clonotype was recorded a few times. The CDR3 bases are TGTGCCAGCAGGCGGGTACCGAACACCGGGGAGCTGTTTTTT. This codes for CASRRVPNTGELFF. The chain uses TRBV6-1 and TRBJ2-2, with a tentative D call TRBD2 (5 bases). The CDR3 is 14 amino acids. Deletions cut 6 bases from V and 0 bases from J, with 8 bases between. Germline lookup yields CDR1 MNHNS and CDR2 SASEGT.

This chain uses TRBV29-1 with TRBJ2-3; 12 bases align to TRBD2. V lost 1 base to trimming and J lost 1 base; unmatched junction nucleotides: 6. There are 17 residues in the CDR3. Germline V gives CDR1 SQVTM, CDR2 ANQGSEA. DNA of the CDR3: TGCAGCGTTGAAGTTTTGGCTAGCGGGAGGGGCACAGATACGCAGTATTTT. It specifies CSVEVLASGRGTDTQYF.

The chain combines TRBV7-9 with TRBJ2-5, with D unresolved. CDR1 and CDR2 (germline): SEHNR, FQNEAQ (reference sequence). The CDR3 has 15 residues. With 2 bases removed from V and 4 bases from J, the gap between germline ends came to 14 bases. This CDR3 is CASSLLTSWGETQYF. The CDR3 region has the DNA TGTGCCAGCAGCTTATTGACAAGCTGGGGAGAGACCCAGTACTTC.

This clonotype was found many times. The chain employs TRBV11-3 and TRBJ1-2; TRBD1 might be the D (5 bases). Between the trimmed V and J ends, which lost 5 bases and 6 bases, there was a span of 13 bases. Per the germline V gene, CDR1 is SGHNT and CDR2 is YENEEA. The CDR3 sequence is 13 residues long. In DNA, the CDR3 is TGTGCCAGCAGCCAATCTGCGGGGGATGGCTACACCTTC. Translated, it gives CASSQSAGDGYTF.

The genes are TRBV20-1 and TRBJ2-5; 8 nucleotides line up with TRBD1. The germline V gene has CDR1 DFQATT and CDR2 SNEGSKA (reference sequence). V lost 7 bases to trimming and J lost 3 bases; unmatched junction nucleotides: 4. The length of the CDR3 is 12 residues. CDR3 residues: CSVDRGKETQYF. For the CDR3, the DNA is TGCAGTGTTGACAGGGGAAAAGAGACCCAGTACTTC.